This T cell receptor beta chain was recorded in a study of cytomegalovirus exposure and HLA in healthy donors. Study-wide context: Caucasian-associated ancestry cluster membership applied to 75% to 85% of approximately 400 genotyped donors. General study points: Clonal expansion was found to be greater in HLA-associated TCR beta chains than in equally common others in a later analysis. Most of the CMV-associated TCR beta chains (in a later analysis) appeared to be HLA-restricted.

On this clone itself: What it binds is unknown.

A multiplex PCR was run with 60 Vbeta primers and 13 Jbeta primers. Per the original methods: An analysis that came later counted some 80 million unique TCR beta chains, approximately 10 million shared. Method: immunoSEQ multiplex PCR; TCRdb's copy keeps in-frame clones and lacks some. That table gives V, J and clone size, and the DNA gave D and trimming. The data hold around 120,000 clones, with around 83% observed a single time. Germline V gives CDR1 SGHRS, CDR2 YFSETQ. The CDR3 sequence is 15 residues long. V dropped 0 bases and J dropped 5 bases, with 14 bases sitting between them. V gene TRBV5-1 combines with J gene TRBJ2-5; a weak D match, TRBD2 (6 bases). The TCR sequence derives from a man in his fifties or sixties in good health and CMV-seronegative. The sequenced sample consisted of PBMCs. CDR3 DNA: TGCGCCAGCAGCTTGGGCGGGGCGCTTCGGGAGACCCAGTACTTC. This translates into CASSLGGALRETQYF. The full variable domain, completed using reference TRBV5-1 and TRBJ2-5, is KAGVTQTPRYLIKTRGQQVTLSCSPISGHRSVSWYQQTPGQGLQFLFEYFSETQRNKGNFPGRFSGRQFSNSRSEMNVSTLELGDSALYLCASSLGGALRETQYFGPGTRLLVL.